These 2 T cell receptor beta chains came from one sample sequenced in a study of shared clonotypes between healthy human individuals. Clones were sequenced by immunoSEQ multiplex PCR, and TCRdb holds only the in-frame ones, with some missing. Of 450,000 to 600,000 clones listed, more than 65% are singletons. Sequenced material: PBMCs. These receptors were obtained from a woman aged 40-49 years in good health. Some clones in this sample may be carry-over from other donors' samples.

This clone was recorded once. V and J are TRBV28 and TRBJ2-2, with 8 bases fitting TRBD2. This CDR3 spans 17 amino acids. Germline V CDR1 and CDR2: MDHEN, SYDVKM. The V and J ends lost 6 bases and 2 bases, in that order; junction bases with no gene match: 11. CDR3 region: CASSIPTVAGNTGELFF. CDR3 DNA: TGTGCCAGCAGCATCCCGACGGTAGCGGGAAACACCGGGGAGCTGTTTTTT.

This chain's CDR3 is CASLFDETPSSYNEQFF. CDR3 bases: TGTGCCAGCCTCTTCGATGAGACACCCTCGTCTTACAATGAGCAGTTCTTC. The V and J genes are TRBV5-8 and TRBJ2-1, with D uncertain. The V gene's germline CDR1 is SGHTS and CDR2 YDEGEE. V gave up 7 bases and J gave up 4 bases, with 24 bases separating them. This CDR3 has 17 amino acids.